These 2 T cell receptor beta chains originate from one sample sequenced in a study of blood T cell repertoires in COVID-19. The repertoire was sequenced with immunoSEQ multiplex PCR; TCRdb's copy has only in-frame clones and lacks some. The table shows just over 650,000 clones, with just under 90% occurring only once. The specimen was peripheral blood. The receptors come from a woman between 18 and 29 years old with acute or convalescent COVID-19.

The chain combines TRBV4-1 with TRBJ1-2, with D tentatively TRBD1 (6 bases). The CDR3 has 15 amino acids. V lost 4 bases, J lost 0 bases, and 12 bases lay in between. Germline loops: CDR1 MGHRA, CDR2 YSYEKL. The CDR3, as DNA: TGCGCCAGCAGCCGAGAGACAGGAGCTAACTATGGCTACACCTTC. Amino acid sequence: CASSRETGANYGYTF.

This chain uses TRBV21-1 with TRBJ1-5; TRBD1 is the table's D call, not checked against the DNA. TRBV21-1 is a recognized pseudogene. This CDR3 contains 17 residues. CDR3 region: CASSSRQGRGRMGPQHF. CDR3 DNA sequence: TGTGCCAGCAGCTCCCGACAGGGCAGGGGACGAATGGGGCCCCAGCATTTT.